A single sample gave rise to the 25 T cell receptor beta chains below, sequenced in a study of cytomegalovirus exposure and HLA in healthy donors. The PCR contained 60 Vbeta and 13 Jbeta primers. The table came from immunoSEQ multiplex PCR; TCRdb's copy has only in-frame clones and leaves some out. The table shows over 100,000 clones, with 75% to 80% occurring only once. Sequencing was carried out using PBMCs. The receptors derive from a male donor in good health and CMV-seronegative.

This clone was counted a few times. The V and J genes are TRBV27 and TRBJ2-1; no clear D gene. The CDR3 is 12 amino acids. V shed 6 bases and J shed 7 bases, with 10 bases lying between them. The germline V gene has CDR1 MNHEY and CDR2 SMNVEV (reference sequence). The CDR3 nucleotides are TGTGCCAGCAGCCAATTCGCGAATGAGCAGTTCTTC. Translated, it gives CASSQFANEQFF.

This chain uses TRBV5-8 with TRBJ2-2, with 11 bases matching TRBD2. V shed 4 bases, J shed 3 bases, and the junction held 2 bases outside the gene matches. This CDR3 is 15 amino acids long. The germline gives CDR1 SGHTS, CDR2 YDEGEE. For the CDR3, the DNA is TGTGCCAGCAGCGCACTAGCGGGGGACACCGGGGAGCTGTTTTTT. It codes for CASSALAGDTGELFF.

This chain uses TRBV7-2 with TRBJ1-5; TRBD1 aligns across 8 bases. This CDR3 is 12 amino acids long. Germline V gene sequence: CDR1 SGHTA, CDR2 FQGNSA. J lost 11 bases, V lost 5 bases, and 5 bases had no gene match. CDR3 nucleotides: TGTGCCAGCAGCACCTACAGGGGGTCCCAGCATTTT. Protein: CASSTYRGSQHF.

The V and J genes are TRBV19 and TRBJ1-6; possibly TRBD1 for D (6 bases). Germline CDR1 LNHDA, CDR2 SQIVND (reference sequence). The V and J ends lost 3 bases and 0 bases respectively, with 9 bases between them. This CDR3 contains 16 residues. CDR3 sequence (DNA): TGTGCCAGTAGTATTCAGGACAGCTCCTATAATTCACCCCTCCACTTT. Protein sequence: CASSIQDSSYNSPLHF.

The rearrangement uses TRBV19 and TRBJ1-2; D not certain. V lost 0 bases and J lost 8, with 10 bases in between. CDR3 length: 13 amino acids. The germline CDR1 and CDR2 sequences are LNHDA and SQIVND (reference sequence). Here the CDR3 reads CASSIDPEEGYTF. The CDR3 DNA sequence: TGTGCCAGTAGTATAGATCCCGAGGAGGGCTACACCTTC.

The genes are TRBV30 and TRBJ2-7; D not certain. The V end was cut by 1 base, the J end by 1 base, with 8 bases between. The CDR3 is made up of 13 amino acids. Germline values: CDR1 GTSNPN, CDR2 SVGIG (reference sequence). CDR3 in DNA: TGTGCCTGGAGTGAGTGGCAGTCCTACGAGCAGTACTTC. Its protein product is CAWSEWQSYEQYF.

This clone appeared a few times. The CDR3 DNA is TGCGCCAGCAGCTTGGGGGCCAGGGGGGACACCATATATTTT. Residues: CASSLGARGDTIYF. This chain uses TRBV5-1 with TRBJ1-3, with 7 bases lining up with TRBD1. J gave up 8 bases and V 0 bases, and 5 bases lay outside the gene matches. CDR1 and CDR2 (germline): SGHRS, YFSETQ. CDR3 length: 14 amino acids.

This chain uses TRBV7-2 with TRBJ2-5; TRBD2 agrees at 14 bases. Trimming cost V 3 bases and J 5 bases; bases outside gene matches: 2. This CDR3 is 15 amino acids long. In germline, CDR1 is SGHTA, CDR2 FQGNSA. The DNA of the CDR3 is TGTGCCAGCAGCTTCCGACTAGCGGGGGGGGAGACCCAGTACTTC. It codes for CASSFRLAGGETQYF.

The chain uses TRBV5-1 and TRBJ1-2; perhaps TRBD1 as D (6 bases). The V end lost 4 bases, the J end lost 5 bases, and 12 bases lay between the germline ends. Germline V gene data show CDR1 as SGHRS and CDR2 as YFSETQ. This CDR3 is 13 amino acids long. CDR3 protein: CASSHDRNYGYTF. CDR3 coding DNA: TGCGCCAGCAGCCACGACAGGAATTATGGCTACACCTTC.

Points on this clone: No conserved phenylalanine or tryptophan ends this CDR3, so it is likely a read error. The limits of the CDR3 on the DNA are not certain, so only TCRdb's listed CDR3 is given. The V gene is TRBV19, the J gene TRBJ2-7; the table assigns TRBD1, which was not confirmed against the DNA. Ends included, the CDR3 has 14 residues. Germline loops: CDR1 LNHDA, CDR2 SQIVND (reference sequence). This CDR3 is CASSIHLRPGQGEI.

This clone has a handful of counts. The V gene is TRBV29-1, the J gene TRBJ1-1, with D possibly matching TRBD1 (5 bases). Looked up from germline, CDR1 is SQVTM and CDR2 is ANQGSEA. The CDR3 is 13 residues long. The CDR3 DNA is TGCAGTGGCCTCCGGCGGGGGGGCACTGAAGCTTTCTTT. Translating gives CSGLRRGGTEAFF.

The V call is TRBV18, the J call TRBJ2-2, with 7 positions matching TRBD1. Germline V CDR1 and CDR2: KGHSH, LQKENI. This CDR3 has 14 residues. Unmatched junction bases numbered 4, after V lost 3 bases and J lost 6 bases. In DNA, the CDR3 is TGTGCCAGCTCACCGCGACAGGGTCCCGGGGAGCTGTTTTTT. As protein: CASSPRQGPGELFF.

V usage is TRBV15 and J usage is TRBJ2-1; 13 nucleotides align to TRBD2. Trimming removed 2 bases from V and 8 bases from J; junction bases left unmatched: 9. The CDR3 contains 17 residues. CDR1 and CDR2 (germline): LNHNV, YYDKDF (reference sequence). CDR3 DNA sequence: TGTGCCACCAGCAGACTGCAACTAGCGGGGGGGCCCGATGAGCAGTTCTTC. As protein: CATSRLQLAGGPDEQFF. Based on the CDR3 plus reference TRBV15 and TRBJ2-1, the full variable domain is DAMVIQNPRYQVTQFGKPVTLSCSQTLNHNVMYWYQQKSSQAPKLLFHYYDKDFNNEADTPDNFQSRRPNTSFCFLDIRSPGLGDTAMYLCATSRLQLAGGPDEQFFGPGTRLTVL.

The V and J genes are TRBV9 and TRBJ1-5, with TRBD1 as a possible D gene (6 bases). The V gene's germline CDR1 is SGDLS and CDR2 YYNGEE. V was clipped by 4 bases and J by 1 base, with 12 bases between them. This CDR3 is 15 amino acids long. The CDR3 region is CASSRWQGSNQPQHF. CDR3 bases: TGTGCCAGCAGCCGGTGGCAGGGGAGCAATCAGCCCCAGCATTTT.

The chain's CDR3 is CASTPGQPNTGELFF. The CDR3 bases are TGTGCCAGTACTCCGGGACAGCCTAACACCGGGGAGCTGTTTTTT. The V gene is TRBV6-5, the J gene TRBJ2-2, with 7 bases aligning to TRBD1. The length of the CDR3 is 15 residues. V shed 9 bases and J 2 bases; nucleotides not matched to a gene: 9. Germline-derived CDR1 and CDR2 are MNHEY and SVGAGI.

The chain employs TRBV30 and TRBJ1-2; 7 bases align to TRBD1. Per the germline V gene, CDR1 is GTSNPN and CDR2 is SVGIG (reference sequence). The length of the CDR3 is 14 residues. V lost 2 bases, J lost 2 bases, and 5 bases stayed unmatched. The CDR3 DNA sequence: TGTGCCTGGAGTCCCGGGACAGTCAACTATGGCTACACCTTC. Amino acid sequence: CAWSPGTVNYGYTF.

The rearrangement joins TRBV4-1 to TRBJ2-1; a weak D match, TRBD1 (7 bases). The CDR3 length is 16 residues. In germline, CDR1 is MGHRA, CDR2 YSYEKL. V gave up 1 base and J gave up 9 bases, with 19 bases separating them. The CDR3 region is CASSQGAGGRGGEQFF. As DNA, the CDR3 is TGCGCCAGCAGCCAAGGCGCAGGGGGGCGAGGGGGTGAGCAGTTCTTC.

This chain joins TRBV5-8 and TRBJ1-5; 7 bases are shared with TRBD1. V lost 3 bases, J lost 0 bases, and 3 bases stayed unmatched. This CDR3 is built from 15 residues. CDR1 and CDR2 (germline): SGHTS, YDEGEE. The CDR3 is CASSSGQNSNQPQHF. The CDR3 coding sequence is TGTGCCAGCAGCTCGGGACAGAATAGCAATCAGCCCCAGCATTTT.

V gene TRBV27 combines with J gene TRBJ2-7; D gene ambiguous. This CDR3 is built from 13 residues. Trimming removed 2 bases from V and 0 bases from J, with 5 bases in between. Germline CDR1 and CDR2: MNHEY and SMNVEV (reference sequence). Here the CDR3 reads CASSLGLSYEQYF. CDR3 DNA: TGTGCCAGCAGTTTAGGCCTCTCCTACGAGCAGTACTTC.

This clone was picked up one time. The V and J genes are TRBV7-2 and TRBJ1-2; TRBD1 aligns across 8 bases. After removal of 5 bases from V and 4 bases from J, the junction contained 6 bases not matched to a gene. The germline V gene has CDR1 SGHTA and CDR2 FQGNSA. The CDR3 is 14 residues long. Here the CDR3 reads CASSPDRGSYGYTF. The CDR3 region has the DNA TGTGCCAGCAGCCCCGACAGGGGAAGCTATGGCTACACCTTC.

This clone has more than one count but fewer than ten. The chain couples TRBV6-6 to TRBJ2-5; possibly TRBD1 for D (6 bases). Germline V gene data show CDR1 as MNHNY and CDR2 as SVGAGI (reference sequence). The germline V and J ends were trimmed by 2 bases and 5 bases, with 12 bases remaining between them. The CDR3 is 14 amino acids. The DNA for the CDR3 is TGTGCCAGCAGTTACAGGACAGAGGGGGAGACCCAGTACTTC. Amino acid sequence: CASSYRTEGETQYF.

The chain employs TRBV18 and TRBJ1-1; 9 positions agree with TRBD1. Trimming cost V 3 bases and J 3 bases; bases outside gene matches: 5. The germline V gene encodes CDR1 KGHSH and CDR2 LQKENI. This CDR3 region has 15 residues. The CDR3 nucleotides read TGTGCCAGCTCACCGGGGACAGGGAGTTACACTGAAGCTTTCTTT. Translated, it gives CASSPGTGSYTEAFF.

V and J are TRBV4-1 and TRBJ2-7, with 7 bases that match TRBD1. The CDR3 totals 15 residues. The V gene's germline CDR1 is MGHRA and CDR2 YSYEKL. Unmatched junction bases numbered 7, after V lost 2 bases and J lost 3 bases. CDR3 bases: TGCGCCAGCAGCCAACCGGACAGGTCCTACTACGAGCAGTACTTC. This encodes CASSQPDRSYYEQYF.

This sequence joins TRBV10-3 and TRBJ2-1; TRBD2 matches at 13 bases. J lost 7 bases, V lost 0 bases, and 6 bases had no gene match. The CDR3 has 17 residues. Germline CDR1 is ENHRY and CDR2 is SYGVKD. CDR3 coding DNA: TGTGCCATCAGTGAGTCATTACTAGCGGGGGGGCGAAATGAGCAGTTCTTC. Its protein is CAISESLLAGGRNEQFF.

The chain joins TRBV4-3 to TRBJ2-3, with TRBD2 matching over 16 bases. The CDR3 has 18 residues. J gave up 1 base and V 2 bases, and 3 bases lay outside the gene matches. Germline assignment: CDR1 LGHNA and CDR2 YSLEER. CDR3 amino acids: CASSQRGTSGGGTDTQYF. DNA of the CDR3: TGCGCCAGCAGCCAAAGAGGGACTAGCGGGGGGGGCACAGATACGCAGTATTTT.